This is a list of T cell receptor beta chains from one sample in a study of T cell repertoires in cytomegalovirus infection. Their target antigens are unknown. A single record per CDR3 protein comes from TCRdb applying MiXCR to the reads. This table has some 800,000 distinct CDR3 sequences, approximately 32% appearing once. Here the sequenced sample was cultured CD8+ T cells from PBMCs, taken from culture after CMV antigen stimulation. The receptors originated from a human donor in good health (CMV status not recorded). Some clones in this sample may be carry-over from other donors' samples. CDR3s include the opening cysteine and the closing phenylalanine or tryptophan. The D gene is left open where the match is weak. Only part of the rows carry a size: once, few, many, or a class if the clone is expanded.

CASSLTSGDIQETQYF TGTGCCAGCAGCCTGACTAGCGGGGATATCCAAGAGACCCAGTACTTC TRBD2 TRBV27 . TRBJ2-5
CATSRDGSSTDTQYF TGTGCCACCAGCAGAGATGGGAGTAGCACAGATACGCAGTATTTT . TRBV15 few TRBJ2-3
CASSYYQLAGGYPEGNEQFF TGTGCCAGCAGTTACTATCAACTAGCGGGGGGTTATCCTGAGGGGAATGAGCAGTTCTTC TRBD2 TRBV6-6 few TRBJ2-1
CATSEGVDGTDTQYF TGTGCCACCAGTGAGGGGGTAGACGGCACAGATACGCAGTATTTT . TRBV24-1 . TRBJ2-3
CASSSGRLPNEKLFF TGTGCCAGCAGCTCCGGACGGCTTCCGAATGAAAAACTGTTTTTT . TRBV7-9 many TRBJ1-4
CATSGQSLVPHYGYTF TGTGCCACCAGTGGCCAGTCGTTGGTACCCCACTATGGCTACACCTTC . TRBV24-1 . TRBJ1-2
CATGRQVGNNEQFF TGTGCCACGGGGAGACAGGTGGGCAACAATGAGCAGTTCTTC . TRBV24-1 . TRBJ2-1
CASSTGTSGLGETQYF TGTGCCAGCAGTACAGGGACTAGCGGACTTGGAGAGACCCAGTACTTC TRBD2 TRBV6-6 . TRBJ2-5
CASSQKGVGGSDEQYF TGCGCCAGCAGCCAAAAAGGGGTGGGGGGAAGCGACGAGCAGTACTTC . TRBV4-1 . TRBJ2-7
CASSQDGSPGTEAFF TGCGCCAGCAGCCAAGACGGATCCCCCGGAACTGAAGCTTTCTTT . TRBV4-3 once TRBJ1-1
CATSYLGESQYF TGTGCCACCTCTTATCTGGGGGAGTCCCAGTACTTC . TRBV7-9 . TRBJ2-5
CASKTLNQPQHF TGTGCCAGCAAGACACTCAATCAGCCCCAGCATTTT . TRBV6-5 . TRBJ1-5
CASSLGGGQPQHF TGTGCCAGCAGCTTAGGTGGGGGGCAGCCCCAGCATTTT . TRBV12-3/TRBV12-4 many TRBJ1-5
CAISERLAGDTGELFF TGTGCCATCAGTGAGAGGCTAGCGGGGGACACCGGGGAGCTGTTTTTT TRBD2 TRBV10-3 . TRBJ2-2
CSVEGTGVQETQYF TGCAGCGTTGAAGGGACAGGGGTTCAAGAGACCCAGTACTTC TRBD1 TRBV29-1 . TRBJ2-5
CASSLFSGGSTGELFF TGTGCCAGCAGCTTATTTTCAGGGGGGAGCACCGGGGAGCTGTTTTTT . TRBV11-3 few TRBJ2-2
CASRAQGATEAFF TGTGCCAGCAGAGCCCAGGGGGCAACTGAAGCTTTCTTT TRBD1 TRBV7-2 many TRBJ1-1
CASRDGGLNTEAFF TGCGCCAGCAGAGACGGGGGCTTGAACACTGAAGCTTTCTTT . TRBV5-1 few TRBJ1-1
CASSLAFPASSMYNEQFF TGTGCCAGCAGCTTAGCGTTTCCGGCCAGTTCCATGTACAATGAGCAGTTCTTC . TRBV7-6 many TRBJ2-1
CASSDLQGTGELFF TGTGCCAGCAGCGATCTACAGGGGACCGGGGAGCTGTTTTTT TRBD1 TRBV7-2 . TRBJ2-2
CASSPSRSPGSPLHF TGTGCCAGCAGCCCCAGTCGTTCTCCAGGATCACCCCTCCACTTT . TRBV12-3/TRBV12-4 . TRBJ1-6
CASSILAGGAYEQYF TGTGCCAGTAGTATTCTAGCGGGGGGCGCCTACGAGCAGTACTTC TRBD2 TRBV19 . TRBJ2-7
CASNQEEGVITEAFF TGCGCCAGCAACCAAGAAGAAGGGGTTATTACTGAAGCTTTCTTT . TRBV4-1 . TRBJ1-1
CASSQFRETQYF TGTGCCAGCAGCCAGTTTCGAGAGACCCAGTACTTC . TRBV14 . TRBJ2-5
CAILAGATGELFF TGTGCCATCTTGGCAGGGGCCACCGGGGAGCTGTTTTTT . TRBV10-3 . TRBJ2-2
CASSLASGGIDEQFF TGTGCCAGCAGCTTAGCTAGCGGGGGGATCGATGAGCAGTTCTTC TRBD2 TRBV7-6 many TRBJ2-1
CASSSGTGKGQPQHF TGTGCCAGCAGCTCCGGGACAGGGAAGGGCCAGCCCCAGCATTTT TRBD1 TRBV7-6 . TRBJ1-5
CASSLTGVSSYEQYF TGTGCCAGCAGCTTAACCGGGGTAAGCTCCTACGAGCAGTACTTC . TRBV7-9 many TRBJ2-7
CASSSAVNTEAFF TGTGCCAGCAGCTCCGCTGTGAACACTGAAGCTTTCTTT . TRBV27 . TRBJ1-1
CASSAAASTRETQYF TGTGCCAGCAGTGCGGCGGCTTCAACTAGGGAGACCCAGTACTTC . TRBV28 . TRBJ2-5
CASSLGTALEAFF TGTGCCAGCAGCTTGGGAACGGCCCTTGAAGCTTTCTTT . TRBV5-4 few TRBJ1-1
CASSLLGETGELFF TGTGCCAGCAGCTTATTAGGGGAGACCGGGGAGCTGTTTTTT . TRBV7-6 . TRBJ2-2
CSARDRESNQPQHF TGCAGTGCTAGAGATCGGGAGAGCAATCAGCCCCAGCATTTT . TRBV20-1 . TRBJ1-5
CASSLRGRGNQPQHF TGTGCCAGCAGTTTAAGGGGTCGGGGCAATCAGCCCCAGCATTTT . TRBV12-3/TRBV12-4 . TRBJ1-5
CASSQDEHRGYSTDTQYF TGTGCCAGCAGCCAAGACGAACACAGGGGCTACAGCACAGATACGCAGTATTTT TRBD1 TRBV4-2 . TRBJ2-3